This record concerns one TCR beta chain sequence. Its antigen is undetermined. From germline, CDR1 is DFQATT and CDR2 SNEGSKA (reference sequence). The CDR3 runs to 13 residues. Trimming left V 6 bases short and J 3 bases short, with 15 bases between. The entry originates in a study of response to subunit inactivated influenza vaccine. Overall study results and limits: Only a handful of new T cells, the authors suggested, are recruited with each seasonal influenza vaccination.

TCRdb passed the RT-PCR reads through MiXCR, listing each CDR3 protein once. The table has roughly 780,000 distinct CDR3 sequences, approximately 18% seen once. The chain carries TRBV20-1 and TRBJ2-7, with TRBD2 as a possible D gene (7 bases). This TCR derives from a middle-aged man who received an inactivated influenza vaccine. Material: PBMCs from blood, obtained 5 days after vaccination. The CDR3 bases are TGCAGTGCAAGGGGGGGATACATCTACGAGCAGTACTTC. This translates into CSARGGYIYEQYF.